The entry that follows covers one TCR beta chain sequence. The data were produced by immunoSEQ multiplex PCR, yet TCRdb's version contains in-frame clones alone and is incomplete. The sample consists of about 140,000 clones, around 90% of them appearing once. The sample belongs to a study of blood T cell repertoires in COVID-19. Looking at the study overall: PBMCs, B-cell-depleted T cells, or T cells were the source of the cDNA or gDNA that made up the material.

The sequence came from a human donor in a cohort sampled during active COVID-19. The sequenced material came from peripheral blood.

This CDR3 is CASSEEVTYEQYF. The CDR3 DNA follows: TGTGCCAGCAGTGAAGAGGTTACCTACGAGCAGTACTTC. The V call is TRBV6-4, the J call TRBJ2-7; D call uncertain. The ends were cut back, 3 bases at V and 2 bases at J, with 8 bases in the middle. Germline V gene lookup returns CDR1 MRHNA and CDR2 SNTAGT. The CDR3 totals 13 residues.